This TCR beta chain comes out of a study of response to subunit inactivated influenza vaccine. Study-wide results and caveats: A suggestion made by the authors is that each seasonal influenza vaccination recruits few new T cells.

TCRdb processed the RT-PCR reads anew with MiXCR; each CDR3 protein has one entry. The sample lists about 570,000 distinct CDR3 sequences; about 11% were seen once. This clonotype was recorded a few times. Its antigen is as yet unknown. The J segment lost 0 bases and the V segment lost 3 bases, leaving 2 bases of the junction unmatched. CDR1 is SGHAT, CDR2 FQNNGV, per germline. This CDR3 is 17 amino acids long. This receptor was taken from a man aged 50 to 60 who received an inactivated influenza vaccine. This material consisted of PBMCs from blood, taken on the day of vaccination. V gene TRBV11-2 combines with J gene TRBJ2-1, with 13 bases that match TRBD2. CDR3 sequence reads: CASSFWTSGSSYNEQFF. The CDR3, as DNA: TGTGCCAGCAGCTTCTGGACTAGCGGGAGCTCCTACAATGAGCAGTTCTTC.